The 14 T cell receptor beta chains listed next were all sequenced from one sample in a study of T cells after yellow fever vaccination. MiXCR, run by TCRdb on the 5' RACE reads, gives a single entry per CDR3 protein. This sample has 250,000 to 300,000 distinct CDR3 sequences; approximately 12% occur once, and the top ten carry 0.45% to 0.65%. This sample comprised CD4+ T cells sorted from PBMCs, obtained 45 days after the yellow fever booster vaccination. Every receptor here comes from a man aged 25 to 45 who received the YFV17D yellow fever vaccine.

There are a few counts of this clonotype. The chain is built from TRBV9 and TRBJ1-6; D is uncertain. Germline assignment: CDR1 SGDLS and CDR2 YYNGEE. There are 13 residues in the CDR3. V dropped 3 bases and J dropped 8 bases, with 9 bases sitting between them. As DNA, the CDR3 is TGTGCCAGCAGCGCTCGCTGGGATTCACCCCTCCACTTT. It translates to CASSARWDSPLHF. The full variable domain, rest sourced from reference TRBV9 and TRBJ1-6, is DSGVTQTPKHLITATGQRVTLRCSPRSGDLSVYWYQQSLDQGLQFLIQYYNGEERAKGNILERFSAQQFPDLHSELNLSSLELGDSALYFCASSARWDSPLHFGNGTRLTVT.

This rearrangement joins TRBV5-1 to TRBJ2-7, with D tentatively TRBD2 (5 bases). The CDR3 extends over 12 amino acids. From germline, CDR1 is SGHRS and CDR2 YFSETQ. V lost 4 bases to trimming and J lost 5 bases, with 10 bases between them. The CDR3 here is CASSGGGDEQYF. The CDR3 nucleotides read TGCGCCAGCAGCGGAGGTGGGGACGAGCAGTACTTC. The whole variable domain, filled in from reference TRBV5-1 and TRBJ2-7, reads KAGVTQTPRYLIKTRGQQVTLSCSPISGHRSVSWYQQTPGQGLQFLFEYFSETQRNKGNFPGRFSGRQFSNSRSEMNVSTLELGDSALYLCASSGGGDEQYFGPGTRLTVT.

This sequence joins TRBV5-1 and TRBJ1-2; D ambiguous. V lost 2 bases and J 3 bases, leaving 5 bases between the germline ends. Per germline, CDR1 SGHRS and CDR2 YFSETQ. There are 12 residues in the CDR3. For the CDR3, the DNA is TGCGCCAGCAGCTTCTCCGACTATGGCTACACCTTC. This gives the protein CASSFSDYGYTF.

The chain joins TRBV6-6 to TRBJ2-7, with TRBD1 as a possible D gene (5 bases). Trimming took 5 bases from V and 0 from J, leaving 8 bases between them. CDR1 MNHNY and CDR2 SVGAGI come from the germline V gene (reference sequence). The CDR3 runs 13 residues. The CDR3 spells CASSQDSSYEQYF. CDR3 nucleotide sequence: TGTGCCAGCAGTCAAGACAGCTCCTACGAGCAGTACTTC.

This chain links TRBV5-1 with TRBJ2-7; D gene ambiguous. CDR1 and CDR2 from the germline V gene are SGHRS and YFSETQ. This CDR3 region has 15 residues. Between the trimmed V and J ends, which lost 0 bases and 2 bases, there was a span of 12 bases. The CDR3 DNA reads TGCGCCAGCAGCTTGGCCGTTGACGTCGCCTACGAGCAGTACTTC. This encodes CASSLAVDVAYEQYF.

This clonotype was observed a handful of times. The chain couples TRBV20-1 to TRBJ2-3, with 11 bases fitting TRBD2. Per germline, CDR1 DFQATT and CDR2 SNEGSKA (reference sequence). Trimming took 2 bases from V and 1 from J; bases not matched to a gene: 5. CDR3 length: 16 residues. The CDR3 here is CSARPLLAGGTDTQYF. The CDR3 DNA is TGCAGTGCTAGACCCCTACTAGCGGGGGGCACAGATACGCAGTATTTT.

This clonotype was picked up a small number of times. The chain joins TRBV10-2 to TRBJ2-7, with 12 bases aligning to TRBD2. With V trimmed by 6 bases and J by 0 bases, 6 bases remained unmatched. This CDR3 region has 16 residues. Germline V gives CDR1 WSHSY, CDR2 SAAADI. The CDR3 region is CASRPGLAGSSYEQYF. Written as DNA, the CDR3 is TGCGCCAGCAGACCTGGACTAGCGGGGAGCTCCTACGAGCAGTACTTC.

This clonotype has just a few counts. The CDR3 nucleotides read TGTGCCAGCAGTCAGGGACTAGCGGGATTCGTCTCTGGGGCCAACGTCCTGACTTTC. It specifies CASSQGLAGFVSGANVLTF. The V call is TRBV6-1, the J call TRBJ2-6, with TRBD2 matching 13 bases. Germline V CDR1 and CDR2: MNHNS, SASEGT. This CDR3 has 19 amino acids. J gave up 0 bases and V 5 bases, and 7 bases lay outside the gene matches.

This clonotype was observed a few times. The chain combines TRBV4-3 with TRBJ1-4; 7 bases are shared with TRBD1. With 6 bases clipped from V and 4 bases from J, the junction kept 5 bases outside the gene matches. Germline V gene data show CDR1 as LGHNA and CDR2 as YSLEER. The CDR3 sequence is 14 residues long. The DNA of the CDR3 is TGCGCCAGCAGGAAGACAGGGATTAATGAAAAACTGTTTTTT. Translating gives CASRKTGINEKLFF.

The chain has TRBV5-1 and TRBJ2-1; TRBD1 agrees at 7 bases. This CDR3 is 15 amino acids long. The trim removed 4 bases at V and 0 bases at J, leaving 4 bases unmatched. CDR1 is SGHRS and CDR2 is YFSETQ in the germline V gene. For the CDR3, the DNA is TGCGCCAGCAGCCCCGGACAGGCCTCCTACAATGAGCAGTTCTTC. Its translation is CASSPGQASYNEQFF.

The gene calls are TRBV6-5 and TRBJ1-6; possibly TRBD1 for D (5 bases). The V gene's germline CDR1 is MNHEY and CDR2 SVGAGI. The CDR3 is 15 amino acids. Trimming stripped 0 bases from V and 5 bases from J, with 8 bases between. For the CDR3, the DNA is TGTGCCAGCAGTTACTCATCGGGGGATAATTCACCCCTCCACTTT. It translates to CASSYSSGDNSPLHF.

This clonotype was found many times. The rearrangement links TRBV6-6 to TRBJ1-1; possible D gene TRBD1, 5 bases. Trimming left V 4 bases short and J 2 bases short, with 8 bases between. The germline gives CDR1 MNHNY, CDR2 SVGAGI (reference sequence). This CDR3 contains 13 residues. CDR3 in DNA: TGTGCCAGCAGTTGGGACGGAAACACTGAAGCTTTCTTT. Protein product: CASSWDGNTEAFF.

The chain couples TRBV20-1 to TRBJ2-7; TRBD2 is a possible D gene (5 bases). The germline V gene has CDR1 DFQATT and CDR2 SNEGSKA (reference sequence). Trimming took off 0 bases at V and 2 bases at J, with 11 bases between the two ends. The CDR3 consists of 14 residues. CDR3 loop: CSARDAGRTYEQYF. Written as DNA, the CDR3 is TGCAGTGCTAGAGATGCTGGGAGAACCTACGAGCAGTACTTC.

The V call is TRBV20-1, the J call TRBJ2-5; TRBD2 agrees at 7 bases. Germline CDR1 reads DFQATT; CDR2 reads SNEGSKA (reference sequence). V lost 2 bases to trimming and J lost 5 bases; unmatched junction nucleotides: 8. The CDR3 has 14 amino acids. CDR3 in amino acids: CSARPPGREETQYF. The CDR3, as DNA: TGCAGTGCTAGACCCCCGGGGAGGGAGGAGACCCAGTACTTC.